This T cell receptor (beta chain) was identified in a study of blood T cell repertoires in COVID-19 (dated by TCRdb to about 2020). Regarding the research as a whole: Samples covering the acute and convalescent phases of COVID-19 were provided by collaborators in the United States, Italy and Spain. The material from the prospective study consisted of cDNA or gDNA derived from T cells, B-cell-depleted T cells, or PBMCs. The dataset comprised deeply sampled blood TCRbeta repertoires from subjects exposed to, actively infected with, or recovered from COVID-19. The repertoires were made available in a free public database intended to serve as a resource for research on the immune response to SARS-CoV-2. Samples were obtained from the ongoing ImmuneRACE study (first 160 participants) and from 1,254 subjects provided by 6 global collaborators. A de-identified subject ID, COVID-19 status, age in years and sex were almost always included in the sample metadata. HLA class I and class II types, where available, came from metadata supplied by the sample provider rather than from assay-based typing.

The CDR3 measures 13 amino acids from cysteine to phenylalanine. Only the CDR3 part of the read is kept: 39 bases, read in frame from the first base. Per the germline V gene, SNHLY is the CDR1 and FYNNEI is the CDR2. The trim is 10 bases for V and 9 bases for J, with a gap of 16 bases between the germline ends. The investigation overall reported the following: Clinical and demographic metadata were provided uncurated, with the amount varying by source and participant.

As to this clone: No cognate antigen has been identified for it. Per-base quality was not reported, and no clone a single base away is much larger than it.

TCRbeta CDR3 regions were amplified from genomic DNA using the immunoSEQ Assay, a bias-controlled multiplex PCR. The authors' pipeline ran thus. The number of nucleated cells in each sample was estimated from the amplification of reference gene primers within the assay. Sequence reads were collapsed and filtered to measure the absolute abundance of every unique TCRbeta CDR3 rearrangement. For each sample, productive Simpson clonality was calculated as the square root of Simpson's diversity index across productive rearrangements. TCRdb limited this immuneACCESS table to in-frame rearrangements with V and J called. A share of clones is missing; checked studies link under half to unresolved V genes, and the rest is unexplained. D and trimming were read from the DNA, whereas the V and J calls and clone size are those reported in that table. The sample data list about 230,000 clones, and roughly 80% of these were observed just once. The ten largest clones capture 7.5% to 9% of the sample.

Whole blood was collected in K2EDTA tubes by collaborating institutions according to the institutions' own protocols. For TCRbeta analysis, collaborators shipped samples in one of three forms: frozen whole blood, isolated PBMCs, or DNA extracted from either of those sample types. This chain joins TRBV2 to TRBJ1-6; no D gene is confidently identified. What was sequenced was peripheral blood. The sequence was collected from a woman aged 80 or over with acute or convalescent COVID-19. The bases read TGTGCCACTACTGACCCGGCGGGTTCACCCCTCCACTTT. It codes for CATTDPAGSPLHF.